The 14 T cell receptor beta chains below were found in one sample sequenced in a study of patients and donors after allogeneic stem cell transplantation. TCRdb re-called the RT-PCR reads with MiXCR, one entry per CDR3 protein. The sample consists of about 87,000 distinct CDR3 sequences, around 5% of them appearing once. The specimen sequenced was blood, either unsorted or a sorted T cell fraction (not recorded which). These receptors were taken from a human donor who was either an allogeneic HSCT recipient or a stem cell or donor lymphocyte infusion donor (not recorded which). It is not recorded whose cells these are; they may come from a transplant donor.

A few counts support this clonotype. The chain joins TRBV19 to TRBJ1-2; D might be TRBD1 (5 bases). Looked up from germline, CDR1 is LNHDA and CDR2 is SQIVND (reference sequence). The CDR3 covers 15 residues. V was trimmed by 5 bases and J by 5 bases, leaving 18 bases between them. The CDR3 DNA is TGTGCCAGTAGTTCGACAGCCTCCCTCCGTTATGGCTACACCTTC. It translates to CASSSTASLRYGYTF. The entire variable domain, with the rest obtained from reference TRBV19 and TRBJ1-2, is as follows: DGGITQSPKYLFRKEGQNVTLSCEQNLNHDAMYWYRQDPGQGLRLIYYSQIVNDFQKGDIAEGYSVSREKKESFPLTVTSAQKNPTAFYLCASSSTASLRYGYTFGSGTRLTVV.

Many counts were recorded for this clonotype. The rearrangement joins TRBV12-3 or TRBV12-4 to TRBJ2-7; D remains unclear. This CDR3 has 14 residues. V shed 7 bases and J shed 4 bases, with 17 bases lying between them. The CDR3 DNA is TGTGCCAGCACCATCGTCGGGCAGCTATACGAGCAGTACTTC. It yields the protein CASTIVGQLYEQYF.

V gene TRBV20-1 combines with J gene TRBJ2-7, with 9 nucleotides matching TRBD1. The ends lost 5 bases at V and 7 bases at J; junction bases unmatched: 6. The CDR3 is made up of 12 amino acids. Germline CDR1 reads DFQATT; CDR2 reads SNEGSKA (reference sequence). In DNA, the CDR3 is TGCAGTGCTGTGGGACAGGGCTGGGAGCAGTACTTC. This sequence encodes CSAVGQGWEQYF.

In this sample, this clonotype turned up many times. The gene calls are TRBV28 and TRBJ2-7; 10 bases are a match to TRBD2. This CDR3 has 17 residues. CDR1 is MDHEN, CDR2 SYDVKM, per germline. Trimming took 5 bases from V and 4 from J; bases not matched to a gene: 14. CDR3 coding DNA: TGTGCCAGCAGTCCGCCGGGGTTAGCGGGGGGCCGTTACGAGCAGTACTTC. Its protein product is CASSPPGLAGGRYEQYF.

This clonotype has a count of ten or more. This chain joins TRBV20-1 and TRBJ1-2; 7 bases agree with TRBD1. V dropped 5 bases and J dropped 2; count of bases not matched to a gene: 5. The CDR3 is 13 amino acids. Germline lookup yields CDR1 DFQATT and CDR2 SNEGSKA (reference sequence). In nucleotides, the CDR3 is TGCAGTGCTGTCGCAGGGGGAAACTATGGCTACACCTTC. Amino acids: CSAVAGGNYGYTF.

This clonotype has just a few counts. The chain recombines TRBV30 with TRBJ1-2; D may be TRBD1 (6 bases). V lost 2 bases, J lost 8 bases, and 15 bases lay in between. Germline CDR1 is GTSNPN and CDR2 is SVGIG (reference sequence). The CDR3 runs to 13 residues. The CDR3 sequence is CAWSSPGAGGYTF. The CDR3 region has the DNA TGTGCCTGGAGTTCCCCAGGGGCGGGAGGCTACACCTTC.

This clonotype was counted many times. This sequence joins TRBV12-3 or TRBV12-4 and TRBJ2-1; a possible D gene is TRBD2 (5 bases). With 4 bases removed from V and 8 bases from J, the gap between germline ends came to 6 bases. The CDR3 runs to 11 residues. CDR3 sequence reads: CASSWRDEQFF. CDR3 DNA sequence: TGTGCCAGCAGTTGGCGGGATGAGCAGTTCTTC.

This clonotype occurred a few times. The rearrangement uses TRBV18 and TRBJ1-2; no clear D. Germline CDR1 reads KGHSH; CDR2 reads LQKENI. CDR3 length: 15 amino acids. The germline V and J ends were trimmed by 3 bases and 4 bases, with 15 bases remaining between them. CDR3 sequence (DNA): TGTGCCAGCTCACCCGGCTCTGGGCAACTCTATGGCTACACCTTC. It codes for CASSPGSGQLYGYTF. Full variable domain (rest looked up from reference TRBV18 and TRBJ1-2): NAGVMQNPRHLVRRRGQEARLRCSPMKGHSHVYWYRQLPEEGLKFMVYLQKENIIDESGMPKERFSAEFPKEGPSILRIQQVVRGDSAAYFCASSPGSGQLYGYTFGSGTRLTVV.

Many counts were recorded for this clonotype. This chain uses TRBV12-3 or TRBV12-4 with TRBJ1-2; 8 nucleotides align to TRBD1. The CDR3 runs to 14 residues. J lost 3 bases, V lost 2 bases, and 2 bases had no gene match. CDR3 region: CASSLQGADYGYTF. In DNA form, the CDR3 reads TGTGCCAGCAGTTTACAGGGGGCTGACTATGGCTACACCTTC.

This clonotype was seen at least ten times. V usage is TRBV20-1 and J usage is TRBJ2-1; D call uncertain. Per germline, CDR1 DFQATT and CDR2 SNEGSKA (reference sequence). V shed 4 bases and J shed 4 bases, with 8 bases lying between them. This CDR3 spans 12 amino acids. The CDR3: CSAMANYNEQFF. The CDR3 DNA reads TGCAGTGCTATGGCAAATTACAATGAGCAGTTCTTC.

As to this clonotype: A much larger clone lies one base from this, so it may be a read error. V gene TRBV7-2 combines with J gene TRBJ1-2; tentative D call: TRBD1 (5 bases). The CDR3 runs to 14 residues. Per germline, CDR1 SGHTA and CDR2 FQGNSA. V dropped 7 bases and J dropped 2 bases, with 14 bases sitting between them. For the CDR3, the DNA is TGTGCCAGCAACCTTCTGGACAAAAACTATGGCTACACCTTC. Translation gives CASNLLDKNYGYTF.

Ten or more counts support this clonotype. CDR3 sequence: CASSPQGMNTEAFF. CDR3 sequence (DNA): TGTGCCAGCTCACCACAGGGAATGAACACTGAAGCTTTCTTT. The chain uses TRBV18 and TRBJ1-1, with D hard to call. This CDR3 comprises 14 residues. V gave up 1 base and J gave up 0 bases, with 6 bases separating them. Germline loops: CDR1 KGHSH, CDR2 LQKENI.

This clonotype was recorded many times. The chain uses TRBV29-1 and TRBJ2-2; maybe TRBD2 (6 bases). Trimming cost V 6 bases and J 6 bases, with 14 bases left between them. Germline CDR1 and CDR2: SQVTM and ANQGSEA. The CDR3 is 13 amino acids. The CDR3 nucleotides are TGCAGCGTGGGGCGGGGAGGCGCCGGGGAGCTGTTTTTT. It translates to CSVGRGGAGELFF.

This clonotype was seen many times. This chain links TRBV3-1 with TRBJ1-1; D not resolved. CDR3 size: 13 residues. The germline CDR1 and CDR2 sequences are LGHDT and YNNKEL (reference sequence). Trimming stripped 0 bases from V and 6 bases from J, with 8 bases between. The CDR3 reads CASSQETVAEAFF. CDR3 DNA: TGTGCCAGCAGCCAAGAGACGGTGGCTGAAGCTTTCTTT.